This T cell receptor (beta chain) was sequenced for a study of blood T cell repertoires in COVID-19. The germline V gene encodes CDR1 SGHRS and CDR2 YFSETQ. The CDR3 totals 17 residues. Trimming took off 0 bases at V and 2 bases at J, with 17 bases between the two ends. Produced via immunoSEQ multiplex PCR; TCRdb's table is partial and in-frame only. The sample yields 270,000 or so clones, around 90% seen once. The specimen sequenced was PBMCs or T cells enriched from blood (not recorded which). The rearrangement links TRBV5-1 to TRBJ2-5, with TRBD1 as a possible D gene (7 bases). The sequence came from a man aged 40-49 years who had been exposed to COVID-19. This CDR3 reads CASSLAASGGRQETQYF. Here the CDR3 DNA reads TGCGCCAGCAGCTTGGCGGCATCAGGGGGGCGTCAAGAGACCCAGTACTTC. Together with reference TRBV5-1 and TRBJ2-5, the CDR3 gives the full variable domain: KAGVTQTPRYLIKTRGQQVTLSCSPISGHRSVSWYQQTPGQGLQFLFEYFSETQRNKGNFPGRFSGRQFSNSRSEMNVSTLELGDSALYLCASSLAASGGRQETQYFGPGTRLLVL.